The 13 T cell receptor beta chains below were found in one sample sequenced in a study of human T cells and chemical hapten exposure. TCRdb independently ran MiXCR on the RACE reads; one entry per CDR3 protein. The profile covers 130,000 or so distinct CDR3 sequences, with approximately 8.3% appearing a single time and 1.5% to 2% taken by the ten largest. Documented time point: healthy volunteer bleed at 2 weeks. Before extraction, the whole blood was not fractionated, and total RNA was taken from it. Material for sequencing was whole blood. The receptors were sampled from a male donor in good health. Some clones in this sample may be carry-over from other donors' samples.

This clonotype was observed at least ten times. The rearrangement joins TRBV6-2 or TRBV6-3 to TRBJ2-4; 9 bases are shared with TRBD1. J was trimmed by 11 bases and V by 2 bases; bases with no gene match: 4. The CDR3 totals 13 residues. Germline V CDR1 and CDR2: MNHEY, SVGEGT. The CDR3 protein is CASSYPGTGFQYF. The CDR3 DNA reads TGTGCCAGCAGTTACCCAGGGACAGGGTTTCAGTACTTC.

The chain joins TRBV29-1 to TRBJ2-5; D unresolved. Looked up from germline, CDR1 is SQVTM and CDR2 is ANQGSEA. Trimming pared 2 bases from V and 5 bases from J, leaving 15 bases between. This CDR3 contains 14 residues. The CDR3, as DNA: TGCAGCGTTGAACTCCCCAGAACGCAGGAGACCCAGTACTTC. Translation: CSVELPRTQETQYF.

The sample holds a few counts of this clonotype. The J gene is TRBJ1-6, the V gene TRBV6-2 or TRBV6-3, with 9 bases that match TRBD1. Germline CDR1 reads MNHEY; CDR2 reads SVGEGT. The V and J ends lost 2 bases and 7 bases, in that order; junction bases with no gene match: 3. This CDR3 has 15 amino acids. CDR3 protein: CASSYPQGANSPLHF. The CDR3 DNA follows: TGTGCCAGCAGTTACCCACAGGGGGCAAATTCACCCCTCCACTTT.

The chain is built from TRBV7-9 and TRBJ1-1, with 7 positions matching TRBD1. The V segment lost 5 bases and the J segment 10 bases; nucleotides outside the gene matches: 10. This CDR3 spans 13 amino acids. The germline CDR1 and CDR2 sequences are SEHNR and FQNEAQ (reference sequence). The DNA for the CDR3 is TGTGCCAGCAGCCCGTTGGGGACAGTGGGAGCTTTCTTT. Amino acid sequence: CASSPLGTVGAFF.

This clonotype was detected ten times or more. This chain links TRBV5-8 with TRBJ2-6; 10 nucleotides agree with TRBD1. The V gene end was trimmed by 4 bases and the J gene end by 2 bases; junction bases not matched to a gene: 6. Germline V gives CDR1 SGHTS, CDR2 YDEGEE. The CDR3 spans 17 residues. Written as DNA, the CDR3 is TGTGCCAGCAGCCCAGGGACAGGGGAGACTGGGGCCAACGTCCTGACTTTC. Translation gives CASSPGTGETGANVLTF.

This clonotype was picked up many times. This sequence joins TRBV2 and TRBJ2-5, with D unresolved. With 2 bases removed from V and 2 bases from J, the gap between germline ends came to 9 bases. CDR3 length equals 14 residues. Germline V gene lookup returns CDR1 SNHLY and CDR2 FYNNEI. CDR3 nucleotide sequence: TGTGCCAGCAGTGAAAGGCGCTATCAAGAGACCCAGTACTTC. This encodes CASSERRYQETQYF.

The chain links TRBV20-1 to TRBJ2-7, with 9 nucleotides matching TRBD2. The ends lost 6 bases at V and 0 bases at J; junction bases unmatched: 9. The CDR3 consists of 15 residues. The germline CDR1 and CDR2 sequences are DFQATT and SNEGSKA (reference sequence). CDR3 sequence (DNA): TGCAGTGCCCGCCCACTAGCGGGTAACTCCTACGAGCAGTACTTC. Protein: CSARPLAGNSYEQYF.

The DNA of the CDR3 is TGTGCCAGCAGTCAATTAGCGGGTTACAGCTACGAGCAGTACTTC. It specifies CASSQLAGYSYEQYF. The V and J genes are TRBV12-3 or TRBV12-4 and TRBJ2-7; the match to TRBD2 covers 7 bases. Trimming cost V 5 bases and J 3 bases; bases outside gene matches: 10. CDR3 size: 15 residues.

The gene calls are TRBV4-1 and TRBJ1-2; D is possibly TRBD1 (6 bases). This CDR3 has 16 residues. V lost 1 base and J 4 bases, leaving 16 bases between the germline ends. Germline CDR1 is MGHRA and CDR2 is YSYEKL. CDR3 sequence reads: CASSQVAGVAVYGYTF. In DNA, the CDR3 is TGCGCCAGCAGCCAAGTCGCAGGGGTGGCGGTCTATGGCTACACCTTC.

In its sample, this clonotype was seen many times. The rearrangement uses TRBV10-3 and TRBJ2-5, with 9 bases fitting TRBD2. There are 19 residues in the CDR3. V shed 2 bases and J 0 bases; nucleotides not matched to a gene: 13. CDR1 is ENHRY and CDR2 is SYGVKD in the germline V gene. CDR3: CAISEVVAGDPSYQETQYF. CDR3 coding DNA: TGTGCCATCAGTGAGGTGGTAGCGGGAGACCCGTCGTACCAAGAGACCCAGTACTTC.

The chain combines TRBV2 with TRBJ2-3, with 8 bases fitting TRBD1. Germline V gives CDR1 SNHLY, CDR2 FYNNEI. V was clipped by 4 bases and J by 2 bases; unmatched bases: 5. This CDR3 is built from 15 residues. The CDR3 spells CASSVDRAVTDTQYF. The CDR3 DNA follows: TGTGCCAGCAGTGTGGACAGGGCCGTCACAGATACGCAGTATTTT.

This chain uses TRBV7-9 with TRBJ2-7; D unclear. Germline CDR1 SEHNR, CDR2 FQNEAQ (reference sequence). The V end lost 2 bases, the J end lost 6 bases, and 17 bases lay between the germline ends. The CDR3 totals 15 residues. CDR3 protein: CASSLSVVTPGEQYF. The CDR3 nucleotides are TGTGCCAGCAGCTTATCGGTGGTTACCCCTGGCGAGCAGTACTTC.

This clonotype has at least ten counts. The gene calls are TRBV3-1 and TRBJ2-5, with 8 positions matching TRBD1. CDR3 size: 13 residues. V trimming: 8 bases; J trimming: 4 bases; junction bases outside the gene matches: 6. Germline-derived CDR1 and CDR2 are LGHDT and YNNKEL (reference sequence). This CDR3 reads CASGTGRGETQYF. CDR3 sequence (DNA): TGTGCCAGCGGGACAGGCCGGGGAGAGACCCAGTACTTC.